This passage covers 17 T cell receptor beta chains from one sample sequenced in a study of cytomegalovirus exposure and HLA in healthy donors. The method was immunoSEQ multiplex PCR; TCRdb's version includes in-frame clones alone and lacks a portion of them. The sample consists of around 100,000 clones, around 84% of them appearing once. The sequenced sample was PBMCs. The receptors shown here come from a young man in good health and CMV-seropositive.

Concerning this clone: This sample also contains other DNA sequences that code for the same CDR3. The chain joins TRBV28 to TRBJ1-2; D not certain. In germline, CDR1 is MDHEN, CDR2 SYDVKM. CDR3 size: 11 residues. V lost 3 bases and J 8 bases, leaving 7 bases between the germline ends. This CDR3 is CASSLRGGYTF. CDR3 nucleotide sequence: TGTGCCAGCAGTTTGCGGGGAGGCTACACCTTC.

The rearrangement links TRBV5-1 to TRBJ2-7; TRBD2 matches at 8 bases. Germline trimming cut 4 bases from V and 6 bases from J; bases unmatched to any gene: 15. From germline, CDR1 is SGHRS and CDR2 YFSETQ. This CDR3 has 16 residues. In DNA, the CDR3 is TGCGCCAGCAGCCCCCGGGGTAGCGGGATGCTTGGCGAGCAGTACGTC. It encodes CASSPRGSGMLGEQYV.

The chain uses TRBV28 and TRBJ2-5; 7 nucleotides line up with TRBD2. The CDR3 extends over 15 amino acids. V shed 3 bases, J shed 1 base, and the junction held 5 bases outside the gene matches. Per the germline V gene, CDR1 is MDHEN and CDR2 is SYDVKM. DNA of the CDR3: TGTGCCAGCAGTTTGGGGTCTAGCGGCCAAGAGACCCAGTACTTC. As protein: CASSLGSSGQETQYF.

The CDR3 is CASSPSSGNTIYF. CDR3 DNA: TGCGCCAGCTCTCCCTCCTCTGGAAACACCATATATTTT. The V call is TRBV10-1, the J call TRBJ1-3; D ambiguous. The CDR3 sequence is 13 residues long. V lost 8 bases to trimming and J lost 0 bases, with 8 bases between them. The germline V gene has CDR1 WNHNN and CDR2 SYGVQD (reference sequence).

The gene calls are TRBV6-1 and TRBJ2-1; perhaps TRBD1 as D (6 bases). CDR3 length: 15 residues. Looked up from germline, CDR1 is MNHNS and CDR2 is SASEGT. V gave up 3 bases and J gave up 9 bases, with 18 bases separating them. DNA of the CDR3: TGTGCCAGCAGTGAGAGGACAGAGCCTTTTTGTGAGCAGTTCTTC. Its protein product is CASSERTEPFCEQFF.

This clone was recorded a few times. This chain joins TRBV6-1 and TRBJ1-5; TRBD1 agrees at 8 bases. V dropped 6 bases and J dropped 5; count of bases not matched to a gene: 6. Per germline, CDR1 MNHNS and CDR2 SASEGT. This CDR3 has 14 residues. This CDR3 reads CASSGTGEHQPQHF. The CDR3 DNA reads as TGTGCCAGCAGCGGGACAGGCGAGCATCAGCCCCAGCATTTT.

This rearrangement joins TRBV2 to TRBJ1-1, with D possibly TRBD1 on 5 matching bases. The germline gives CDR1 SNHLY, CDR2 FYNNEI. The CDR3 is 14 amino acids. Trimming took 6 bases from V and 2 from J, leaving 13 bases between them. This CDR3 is CASRGRLLNTEAFF. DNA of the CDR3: TGTGCCAGCAGGGGGCGGCTATTAAACACTGAAGCTTTCTTT.

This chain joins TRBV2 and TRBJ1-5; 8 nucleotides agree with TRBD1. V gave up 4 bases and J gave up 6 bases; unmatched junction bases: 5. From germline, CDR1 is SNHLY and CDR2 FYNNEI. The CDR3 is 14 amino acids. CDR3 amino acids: CASSAGTGRQPQHF. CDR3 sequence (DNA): TGTGCCAGCAGTGCCGGGACAGGCCGTCAGCCCCAGCATTTT.

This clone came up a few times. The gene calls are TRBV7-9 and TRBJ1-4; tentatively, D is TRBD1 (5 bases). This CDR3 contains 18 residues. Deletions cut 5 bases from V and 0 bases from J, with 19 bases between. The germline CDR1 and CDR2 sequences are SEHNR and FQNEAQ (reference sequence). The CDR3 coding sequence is TGTGCCAGCAGCCCCGACAGTCGCCTCTGGGCAACTAATGAAAAACTGTTTTTT. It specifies CASSPDSRLWATNEKLFF.

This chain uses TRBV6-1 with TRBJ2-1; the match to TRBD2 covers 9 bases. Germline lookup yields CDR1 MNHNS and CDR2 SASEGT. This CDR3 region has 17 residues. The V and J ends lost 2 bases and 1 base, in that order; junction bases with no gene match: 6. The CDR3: CASSERRSGGSYNEQFF. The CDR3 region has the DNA TGTGCCAGCAGTGAACGCCGTAGCGGGGGATCCTACAATGAGCAGTTCTTC.

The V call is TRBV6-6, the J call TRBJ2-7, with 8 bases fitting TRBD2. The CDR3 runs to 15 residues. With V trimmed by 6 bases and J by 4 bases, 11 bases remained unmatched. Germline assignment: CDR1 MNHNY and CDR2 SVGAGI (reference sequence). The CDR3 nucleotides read TGTGCCAGCAGCCCCGCTAGCGGGTTCCTTTACGAGCAGTACGTC. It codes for CASSPASGFLYEQYV.

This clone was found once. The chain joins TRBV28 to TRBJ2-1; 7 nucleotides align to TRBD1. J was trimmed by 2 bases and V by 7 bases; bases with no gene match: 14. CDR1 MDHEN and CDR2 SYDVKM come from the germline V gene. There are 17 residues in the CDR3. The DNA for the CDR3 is TGTGCCAGCACCACCGACAGGGTAAAGATCGCCTACAATGAGCAGTTCTTC. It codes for CASTTDRVKIAYNEQFF.

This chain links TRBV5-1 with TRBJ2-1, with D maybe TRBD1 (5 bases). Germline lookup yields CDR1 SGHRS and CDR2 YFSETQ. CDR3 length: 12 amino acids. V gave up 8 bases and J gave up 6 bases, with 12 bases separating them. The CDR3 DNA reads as TGCGCCAGTTCAAGACAGACCAATGAGCAGTTCTTC. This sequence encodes CASSRQTNEQFF.

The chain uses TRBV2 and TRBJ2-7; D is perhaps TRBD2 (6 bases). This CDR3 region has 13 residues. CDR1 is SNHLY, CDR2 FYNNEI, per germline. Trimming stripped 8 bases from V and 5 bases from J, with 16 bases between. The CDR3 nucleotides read TGTGCCAGCGGGGGTGGGTCGGGGGACGAGCAGTACTTC. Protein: CASGGGSGDEQYF.

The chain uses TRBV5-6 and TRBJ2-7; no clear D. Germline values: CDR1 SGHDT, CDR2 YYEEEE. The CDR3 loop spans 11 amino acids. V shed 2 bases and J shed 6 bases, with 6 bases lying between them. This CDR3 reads CASSLNSEQYV. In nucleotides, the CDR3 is TGTGCCAGCAGCTTAAATAGCGAGCAGTACGTC.

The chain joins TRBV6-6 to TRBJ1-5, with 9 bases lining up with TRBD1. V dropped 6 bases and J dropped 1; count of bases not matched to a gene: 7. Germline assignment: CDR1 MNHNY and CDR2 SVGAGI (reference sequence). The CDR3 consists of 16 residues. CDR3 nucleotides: TGTGCCAGCAGGGATCACAGGGGGCTGAGCAATCAGCCCCAGCATTTT. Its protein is CASRDHRGLSNQPQHF.

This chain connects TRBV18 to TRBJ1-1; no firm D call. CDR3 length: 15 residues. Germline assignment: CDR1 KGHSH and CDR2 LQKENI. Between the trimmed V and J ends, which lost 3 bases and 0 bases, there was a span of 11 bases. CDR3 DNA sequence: TGTGCCAGCTCACCGTCGCAGGTAGTGAACACTGAAGCTTTCTTT. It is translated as CASSPSQVVNTEAFF.